This T cell receptor (beta chain) was identified during a study of OX40 agonist ivuxolimab in advanced cancers. Germline CDR1 LNHDA, CDR2 SQIVND (reference sequence). The CDR3 has 13 amino acids. V dropped 9 bases and J dropped 1; count of bases not matched to a gene: 5. Sequencing was performed with immunoSEQ multiplex PCR; in TCRdb, only in-frame clones are kept and a portion is missing. The sample carries 60,000 to 85,000 clones, 88% recorded once. Specimen: CD4+ or CD8+ T cells sorted from blood, collected in a trial of the OX40 agonist ivuxolimab. The rearrangement uses TRBV19 and TRBJ1-1; TRBD1 matches at 7 bases. The clonotype comes from an adult with an advanced solid tumor such as melanoma, head and neck, liver or kidney cancer. This chain's CDR3 is CASKDRENTEAFF. CDR3 sequence (DNA): TGTGCCAGCAAAGACAGGGAGAACACTGAAGCTTTCTTT. The variable domain in full, with the rest retrieved from reference TRBV19 and TRBJ1-1, is DGGITQSPKYLFRKEGQNVTLSCEQNLNHDAMYWYRQDPGQGLRLIYYSQIVNDFQKGDIAEGYSVSREKKESFPLTVTSAQKNPTAFYLCASKDRENTEAFFGQGTRLTVV.